This T cell receptor (beta chain) originates from a study of T cell repertoires in cytomegalovirus infection. Study context: Peptides in the study included HLA-C-restricted and HLA-B-restricted CMV epitopes. It can be stated that public TCR beta signatures indicated CMV infection as well as a matching HLA type.

MiXCR, run by TCRdb on the reads, gives a single entry per CDR3 protein. The sample lists about a million distinct CDR3 sequences; 25% to 40% were seen once. As for this clonotype: What it binds is not known.

This clonotype was sampled from a human donor in good health (CMV status not recorded). Some clones in this sample may be carry-over from other donors' samples. The source material was cultured CD8+ T cells from PBMCs, sampled from culture after CMV antigen stimulation.

The DNA for the CDR3 is TGTGCCAGCAGCCAAGAGCTTTTGGGGGGGCCAAGGGGCTATGGCTACACCTTC. Its translation is CASSQELLGGPRGYGYTF. The chain combines TRBV4-2 with TRBJ1-2, with a possible D match to TRBD1 (6 bases). The V and J ends lost 0 bases and 4 bases respectively, with 21 bases between them. The length of the CDR3 is 18 residues. Germline V gene sequence: CDR1 LGHNA, CDR2 YNFKEQ.